This TCR beta chain originates from a study of blood T cells in healthy people across ages. On the study more broadly: Per every two T cells, about one barcoded beta molecule was captured by template switching.

Using a J-beta primer mix together with a sample-barcoded 5' primer, a second PCR was run for about 6 to 11 cycles. A minimum of 2.5 million CDR3-containing paired-end reads was obtained for each sample. TCRdb passed the 5' RACE reads through MiXCR, listing each CDR3 protein once. The sample records about 720,000 distinct CDR3 sequences, 20% to 25% being singletons. Notes on the study in general: Naive CD4+ cells and diversity were both higher in long-lived donors than in aged donors.

The CDR3 is 14 amino acids. From germline, CDR1 is SQVTM and CDR2 ANQGSEA. The trim removed 7 bases at V and 1 base at J, leaving 5 bases unmatched. This clonotype was detected only once. Its antigen is undetermined. This same sample was also part of a study on T cells of mothers and their children. That work states: Sequencing returned over 8 million TCR beta CDR3 reads per mother and about 3 million per child.

The rearrangement links TRBV29-1 to TRBJ2-3, with TRBD2 identical over 10 bases. The specimen was blood. The receptor was derived from a boy younger than 18 in good health. DNA for the CDR3: TGCAGCGACCTAGCGGGGGTGGGCACAGATACGCAGTATTTT. Protein product: CSDLAGVGTDTQYF.